This TCR beta chain was found in a study of cytomegalovirus exposure and HLA in healthy donors. As for this clone: Its antigen is not known.

PCR amplification relied on 60 Vbeta primers (plus 13 Jbeta primers). Libraries were prepared by immunoSEQ multiplex PCR; TCRdb keeps only in-frame clonotypes and omits some of them. The repertoire has about 280,000 clones, 70% to 90% of them found once; the top ten carry roughly 2%. Between the trimmed V and J ends, which lost 3 bases and 3 bases, there was a span of 11 bases. The CDR3 covers 14 residues. Germline CDR1 is ENHRY and CDR2 is SYGVKD. Broader study findings: Indistinguishability led to the exclusion of some V segments, TRBV6-2 and TRBV6-3 included.

The chain is built from TRBV10-3 and TRBJ1-1; D may be TRBD1 (6 bases). The specimen was PBMCs. The clonotype was recovered from a woman under 30 in good health and CMV-seronegative. CDR3 sequence (DNA): TGTGCCATCAGTGAATGGGGGCAGGACACTGAAGCTTTCTTT. Translation gives CAISEWGQDTEAFF.